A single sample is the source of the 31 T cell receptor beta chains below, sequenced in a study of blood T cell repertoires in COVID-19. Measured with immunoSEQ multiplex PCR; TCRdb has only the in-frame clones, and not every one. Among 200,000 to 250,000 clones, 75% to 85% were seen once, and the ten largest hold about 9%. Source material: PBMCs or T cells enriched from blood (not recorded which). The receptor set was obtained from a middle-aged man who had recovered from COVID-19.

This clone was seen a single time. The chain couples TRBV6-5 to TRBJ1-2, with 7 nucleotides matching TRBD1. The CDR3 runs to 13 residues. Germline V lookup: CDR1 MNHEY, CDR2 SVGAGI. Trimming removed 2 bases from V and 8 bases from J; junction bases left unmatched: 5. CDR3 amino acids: CASSYDRVKGYTF. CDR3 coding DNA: TGTGCCAGCAGTTACGACAGGGTAAAGGGCTACACCTTC.

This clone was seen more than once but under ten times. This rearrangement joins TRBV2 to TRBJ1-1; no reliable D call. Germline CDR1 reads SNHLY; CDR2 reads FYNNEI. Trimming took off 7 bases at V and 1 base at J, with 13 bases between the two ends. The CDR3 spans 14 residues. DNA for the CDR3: TGTGCCAGCATACCCCGGGAGACGAACACTGAAGCTTTCTTT. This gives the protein CASIPRETNTEAFF.

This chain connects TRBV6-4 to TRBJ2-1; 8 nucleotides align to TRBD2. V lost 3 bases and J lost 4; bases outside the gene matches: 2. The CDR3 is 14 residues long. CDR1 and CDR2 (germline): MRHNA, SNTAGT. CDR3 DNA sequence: TGTGCCAGCAGTGAAATAGCGGGATACAATGAGCAGTTCTTC. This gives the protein CASSEIAGYNEQFF.

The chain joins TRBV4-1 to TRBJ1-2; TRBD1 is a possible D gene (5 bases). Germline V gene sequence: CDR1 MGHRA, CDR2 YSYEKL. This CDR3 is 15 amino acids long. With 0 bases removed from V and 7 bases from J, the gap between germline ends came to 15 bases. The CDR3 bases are TGCGCCAGCAGCCAAGATGGGGGGAGGGTTGTTGGCTACACCTTC. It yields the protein CASSQDGGRVVGYTF.

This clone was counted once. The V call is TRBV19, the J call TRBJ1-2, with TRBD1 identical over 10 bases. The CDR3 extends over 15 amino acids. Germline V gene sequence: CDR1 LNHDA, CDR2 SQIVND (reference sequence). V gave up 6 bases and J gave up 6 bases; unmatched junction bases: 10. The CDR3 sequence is CASSPEGQGIDGYTF. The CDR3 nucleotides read TGTGCCAGTAGCCCAGAGGGACAGGGGATAGATGGCTACACCTTC.

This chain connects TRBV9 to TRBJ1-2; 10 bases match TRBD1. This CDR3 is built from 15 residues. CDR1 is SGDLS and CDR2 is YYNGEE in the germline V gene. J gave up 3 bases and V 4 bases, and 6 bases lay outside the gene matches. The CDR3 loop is CASSPEGQGYYGYTF. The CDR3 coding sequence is TGTGCCAGCAGCCCAGAGGGACAGGGGTACTATGGCTACACCTTC.

In DNA, the CDR3 is TGTGCCAGCAGTCTAACAGACAGGGGGTATCTTGGCTACACCTTC. Translated: CASSLTDRGYLGYTF. The chain carries TRBV27 and TRBJ1-2, with 9 bases identical to TRBD1. Germline trimming cut 5 bases from V and 7 bases from J; bases unmatched to any gene: 11. The CDR3 runs to 15 residues. CDR1 and CDR2 (germline): MNHEY, SMNVEV (reference sequence).

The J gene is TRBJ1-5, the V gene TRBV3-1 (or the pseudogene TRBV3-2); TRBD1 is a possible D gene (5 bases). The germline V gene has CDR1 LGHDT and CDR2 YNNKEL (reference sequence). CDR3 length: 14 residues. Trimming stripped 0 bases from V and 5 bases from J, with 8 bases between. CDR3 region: CASSQDDSYQPQHF. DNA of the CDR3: TGTGCCAGCAGCCAAGATGACAGTTATCAGCCCCAGCATTTT.

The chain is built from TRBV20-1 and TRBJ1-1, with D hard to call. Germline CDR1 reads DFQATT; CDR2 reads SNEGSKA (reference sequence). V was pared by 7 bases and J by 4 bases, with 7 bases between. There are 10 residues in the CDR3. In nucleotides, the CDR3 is TGCAGTGGAAGGAGCACTGAAGCTTTCTTT. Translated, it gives CSGRSTEAFF.

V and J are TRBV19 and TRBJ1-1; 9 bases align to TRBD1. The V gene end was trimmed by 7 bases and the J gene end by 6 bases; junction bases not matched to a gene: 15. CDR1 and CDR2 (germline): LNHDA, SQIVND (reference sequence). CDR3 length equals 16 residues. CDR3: CASMEQGALIGAEAFF. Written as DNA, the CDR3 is TGTGCCAGTATGGAACAGGGGGCGTTAATAGGAGCTGAAGCTTTCTTT.

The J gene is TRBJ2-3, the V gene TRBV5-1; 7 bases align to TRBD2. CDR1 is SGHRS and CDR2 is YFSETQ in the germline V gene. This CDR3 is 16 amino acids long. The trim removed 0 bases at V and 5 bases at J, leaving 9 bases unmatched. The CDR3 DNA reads TGCGCCAGCAGCTTGGCCTTGAGCGGGGCCCTAGATACGCAGTATTTT. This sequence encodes CASSLALSGALDTQYF.

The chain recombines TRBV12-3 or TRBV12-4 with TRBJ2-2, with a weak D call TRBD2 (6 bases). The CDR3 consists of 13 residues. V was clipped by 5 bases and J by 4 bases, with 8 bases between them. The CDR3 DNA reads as TGTGCCAGCAGTCGGGACTTCACCGGGGAGCTGTTTTTT. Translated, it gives CASSRDFTGELFF.

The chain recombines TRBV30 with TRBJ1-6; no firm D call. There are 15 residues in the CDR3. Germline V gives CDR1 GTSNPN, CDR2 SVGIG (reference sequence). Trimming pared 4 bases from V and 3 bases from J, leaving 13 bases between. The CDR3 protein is CAWTRLTHYNSPLHF. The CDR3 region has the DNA TGTGCCTGGACCCGGCTGACTCACTATAATTCACCCCTCCACTTT.

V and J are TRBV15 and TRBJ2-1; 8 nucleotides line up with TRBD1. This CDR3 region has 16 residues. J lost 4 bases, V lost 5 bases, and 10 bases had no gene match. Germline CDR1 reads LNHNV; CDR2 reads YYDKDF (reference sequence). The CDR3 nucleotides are TGTGCCACCAGCGACCCCCGGGACAGGTGGTACAATGAGCAGTTCTTC. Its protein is CATSDPRDRWYNEQFF. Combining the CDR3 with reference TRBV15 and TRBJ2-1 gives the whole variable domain DAMVIQNPRYQVTQFGKPVTLSCSQTLNHNVMYWYQQKSSQAPKLLFHYYDKDFNNEADTPDNFQSRRPNTSFCFLDIRSPGLGDTAMYLCATSDPRDRWYNEQFFGPGTRLTVL.

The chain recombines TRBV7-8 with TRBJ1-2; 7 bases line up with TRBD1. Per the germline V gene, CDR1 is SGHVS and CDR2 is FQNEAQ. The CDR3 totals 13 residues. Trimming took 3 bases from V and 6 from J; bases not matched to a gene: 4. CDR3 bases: TGTGCCAGCAGCTTCGGGACAGAAGATGGCTACACCTTC. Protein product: CASSFGTEDGYTF. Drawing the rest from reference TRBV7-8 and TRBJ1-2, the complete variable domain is GAGVSQSPRYKVAKRGQDVALRCDPISGHVSLFWYQQALGQGPEFLTYFQNEAQLDKSGLPSDRFFAERPEGSVSTLKIQRTQQEDSAVYLCASSFGTEDGYTFGSGTRLTVV.

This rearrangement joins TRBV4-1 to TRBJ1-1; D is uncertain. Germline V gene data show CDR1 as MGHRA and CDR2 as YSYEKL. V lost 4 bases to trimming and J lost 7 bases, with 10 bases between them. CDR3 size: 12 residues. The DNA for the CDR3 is TGCGCCAGCAGCCGCCGGGAGTTTGAAGCTTTCTTT. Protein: CASSRREFEAFF.

The CDR3 protein is CASSSPGRTDRFF. CDR3 nucleotides: TGTGCCAGCAGTTCCCCCGGACGGACAGATCGGTTCTTC. This chain links TRBV12-3 or TRBV12-4 with TRBJ2-1, with D maybe TRBD1 (6 bases). The germline V and J ends were trimmed by 4 bases and 15 bases, with 19 bases remaining between them. The CDR3 is made up of 13 amino acids.

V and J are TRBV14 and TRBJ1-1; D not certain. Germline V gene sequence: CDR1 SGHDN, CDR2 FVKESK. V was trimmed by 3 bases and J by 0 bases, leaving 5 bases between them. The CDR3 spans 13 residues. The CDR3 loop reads CASSHGMNTEAFF. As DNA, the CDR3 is TGTGCCAGCAGCCACGGTATGAACACTGAAGCTTTCTTT.

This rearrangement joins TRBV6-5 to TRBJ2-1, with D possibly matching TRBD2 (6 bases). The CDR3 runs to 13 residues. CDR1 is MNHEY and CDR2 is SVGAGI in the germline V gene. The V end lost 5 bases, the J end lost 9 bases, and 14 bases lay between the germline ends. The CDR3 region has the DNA TGTGCCAGCAGTAACGACCGGAGGGGTGAGCAGTTCTTC. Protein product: CASSNDRRGEQFF.

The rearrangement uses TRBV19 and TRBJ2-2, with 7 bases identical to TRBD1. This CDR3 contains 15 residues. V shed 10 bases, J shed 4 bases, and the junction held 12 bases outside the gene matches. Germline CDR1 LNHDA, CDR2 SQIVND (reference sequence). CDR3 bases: TGTGCCACCCATGGACAGGTCGCGGGCACCGGGGAGCTGTTTTTT. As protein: CATHGQVAGTGELFF. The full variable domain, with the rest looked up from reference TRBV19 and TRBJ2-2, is DGGITQSPKYLFRKEGQNVTLSCEQNLNHDAMYWYRQDPGQGLRLIYYSQIVNDFQKGDIAEGYSVSREKKESFPLTVTSAQKNPTAFYLCATHGQVAGTGELFFGEGSRLTVL.

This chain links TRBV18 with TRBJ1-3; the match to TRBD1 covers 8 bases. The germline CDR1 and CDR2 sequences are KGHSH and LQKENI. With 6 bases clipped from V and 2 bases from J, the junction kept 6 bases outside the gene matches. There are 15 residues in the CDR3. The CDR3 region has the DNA TGTGCCAGCTCCCAGGACAGGGTTGCTGGAAACACCATATATTTT. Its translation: CASSQDRVAGNTIYF.

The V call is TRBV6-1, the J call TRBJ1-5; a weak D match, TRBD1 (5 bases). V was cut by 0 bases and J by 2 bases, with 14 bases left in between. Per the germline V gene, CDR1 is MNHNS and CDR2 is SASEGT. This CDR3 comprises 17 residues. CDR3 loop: CASSEALNRMGNQPQHF. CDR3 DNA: TGTGCCAGCAGTGAAGCGCTTAACAGGATGGGCAATCAGCCCCAGCATTTT.

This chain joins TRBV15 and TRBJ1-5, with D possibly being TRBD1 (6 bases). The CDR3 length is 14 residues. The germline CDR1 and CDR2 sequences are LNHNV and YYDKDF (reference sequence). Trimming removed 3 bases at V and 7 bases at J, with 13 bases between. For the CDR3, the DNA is TGTGCCACCAGCAGGGGGGGGGCTCGGCAGCCCCAGCATTTT. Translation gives CATSRGGARQPQHF.

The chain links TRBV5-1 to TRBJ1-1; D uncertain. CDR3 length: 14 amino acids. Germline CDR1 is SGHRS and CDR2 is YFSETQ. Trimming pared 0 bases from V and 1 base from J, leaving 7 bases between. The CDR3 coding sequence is TGCGCCAGCAGCTTGGCCTCCGGGAACACTGAAGCTTTCTTT. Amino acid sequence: CASSLASGNTEAFF.

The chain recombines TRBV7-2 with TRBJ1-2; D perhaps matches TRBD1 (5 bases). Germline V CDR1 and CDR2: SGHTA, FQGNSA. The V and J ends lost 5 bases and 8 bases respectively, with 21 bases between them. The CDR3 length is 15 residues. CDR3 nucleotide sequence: TGTGCCAGCAGCCCCCTCCGACGGGGGGGAGAAGGCTACACCTTC. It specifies CASSPLRRGGEGYTF.

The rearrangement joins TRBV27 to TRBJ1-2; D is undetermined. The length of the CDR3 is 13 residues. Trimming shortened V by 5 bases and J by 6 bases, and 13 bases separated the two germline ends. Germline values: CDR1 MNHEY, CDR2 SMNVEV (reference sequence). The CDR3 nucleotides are TGTGCCAGCAGTGATCTAGACTGGAATGGCTACACCTTC. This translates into CASSDLDWNGYTF.

The CDR3 loop is CASRGLTDEQFF. The CDR3 DNA follows: TGTGCCAGCAGGGGACTGACAGATGAGCAGTTCTTC. The J gene is TRBJ2-1, the V gene TRBV2, with TRBD2 as a possible D gene (6 bases). This CDR3 region has 12 residues. Germline CDR1 and CDR2: SNHLY and FYNNEI. V lost 6 bases and J 8 bases, leaving 11 bases between the germline ends.

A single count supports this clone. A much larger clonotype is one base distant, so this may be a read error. CDR3 bases: TGTGCCAGCAGCAGGGGGATTGAAGCTTTCTTT. Residues: CASSRGIEAFF. The chain carries TRBV12-3 or TRBV12-4 and TRBJ1-1; 7 nucleotides agree with TRBD1. The CDR3 extends over 11 amino acids. Trimming took 6 bases from V and 7 from J; bases not matched to a gene: 2.

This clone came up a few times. The CDR3 DNA follows: TGCAGCGTTGAAGGAAGTACAGGGGCCCGCTATGGCTACACCTTC. Translated, it gives CSVEGSTGARYGYTF. The gene calls are TRBV29-1 and TRBJ1-2; 7 bases map to TRBD1. The CDR3 is 15 residues long. The V segment lost 1 base and the J segment 4 bases; nucleotides outside the gene matches: 9. CDR1 and CDR2 from the germline V gene are SQVTM and ANQGSEA.

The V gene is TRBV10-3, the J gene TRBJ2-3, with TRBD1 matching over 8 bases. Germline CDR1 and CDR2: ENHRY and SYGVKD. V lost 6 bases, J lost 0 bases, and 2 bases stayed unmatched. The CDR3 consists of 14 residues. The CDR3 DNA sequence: TGTGCCATCAGGGGGGACAGGAGCACAGATACGCAGTATTTT. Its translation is CAIRGDRSTDTQYF.

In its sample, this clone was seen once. The CDR3 protein is CASSFDNGLAGVKGQYF. CDR3 in DNA: TGCGCCAGCAGCTTCGATAACGGACTAGCGGGAGTGAAGGGGCAGTACTTC. The chain couples TRBV5-1 to TRBJ2-7; 13 positions agree with TRBD2. This CDR3 contains 17 residues. Looked up from germline, CDR1 is SGHRS and CDR2 is YFSETQ. J was trimmed by 9 bases and V by 2 bases; bases with no gene match: 14.